This T cell receptor beta chain came from a study of shared clonotypes between healthy human individuals. Study-wide results and caveats: Large sequencing depth failed to make sorted-subset sequencing complete, rarefaction showed.

Germline V lookup: CDR1 LNHDA, CDR2 SQIVND (reference sequence). This CDR3 region has 13 residues. V was shortened by 3 bases and J by 7 bases, with 12 bases between the two germline ends. Details on this clone: What it binds is not known.

Replicate PCRs from sorted subsets contained approximately 220 ng DNA, which is 30,000 to 35,000 T cell genomes. Original data processing: Junction-only sequences without quality scores were provided by ImmunoSEQ, so filtering was different. Assay: immunoSEQ multiplex PCR; the TCRdb copy retains only in-frame clones and omits some. V and J calls and clone size are as listed in that table; D and trimming were resolved from the DNA. The repertoire holds some 500,000 clones, with approximately 94% as singletons. The chain combines TRBV19 with TRBJ1-2; D unclear. The sample comprised naive CD4+ T cells sorted from blood. Subset specified: CD45RA+ positively selected. This clonotype was sampled from a woman aged 25 to 39 in good health. CDR3 coding DNA: TGTGCCAGTAGTATTGAGGGTTGGAGTGGCTACACCTTC. As protein: CASSIEGWSGYTF.